A few counts support the clone carrying this TCR beta chain. TCRdb ran MiXCR on the 5' RACE reads and lists one entry per CDR3 protein. The sample includes approximately 110,000 distinct CDR3 sequences, less than 25% of them seen just once. These data come from a study of CD8 T cells in ankylosing spondylitis. CDR1 is DFQATT and CDR2 is SNEGSKA in the germline V gene (reference sequence). Trimming removed 6 bases from V and 5 bases from J, with 20 bases in between. The CDR3 extends over 15 amino acids. This clonotype originated in a male donor with ankylosing spondylitis. What was sequenced was synovial fluid, either unsorted or a sorted T cell fraction (not recorded which). This chain connects TRBV20-1 to TRBJ2-1; maybe TRBD2 (6 bases). The CDR3 DNA reads TGCAGTGCGGGGGACTCCTTTAAATCTAACAATGAGCAGTTCTTC. Translated: CSAGDSFKSNNEQFF.